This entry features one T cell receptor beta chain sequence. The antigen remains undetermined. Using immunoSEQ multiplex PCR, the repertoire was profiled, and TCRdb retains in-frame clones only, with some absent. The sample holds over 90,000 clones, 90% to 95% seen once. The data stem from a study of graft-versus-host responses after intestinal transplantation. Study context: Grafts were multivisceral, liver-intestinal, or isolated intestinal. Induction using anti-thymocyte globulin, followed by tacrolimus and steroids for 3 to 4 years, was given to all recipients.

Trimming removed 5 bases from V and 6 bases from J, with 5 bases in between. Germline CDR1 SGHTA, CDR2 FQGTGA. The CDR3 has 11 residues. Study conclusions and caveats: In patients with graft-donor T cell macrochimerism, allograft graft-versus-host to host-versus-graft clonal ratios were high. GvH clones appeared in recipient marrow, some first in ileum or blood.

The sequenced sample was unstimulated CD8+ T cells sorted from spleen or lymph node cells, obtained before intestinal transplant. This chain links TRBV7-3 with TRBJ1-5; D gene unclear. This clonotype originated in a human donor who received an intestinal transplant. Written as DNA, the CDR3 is TGTGCCAGCAGCCCATTTCAGCCCCAGCATTTT. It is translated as CASSPFQPQHF.